One TCR beta chain is described in this entry. This specimen comes from a study of blood T cell repertoires in COVID-19. Study in general: Specimens from acute and convalescent COVID-19 originated in the United States, Italy and Spain. Nucleic acid was either cDNA or gDNA, and it came from T cells, B-cell-depleted T cells, or PBMCs.

CDR3 length equals 15 residues. Germline V lookup: CDR1 SNHLY, CDR2 FYNNEI. Germline trimming cut 6 bases from V and 4 bases from J; bases unmatched to any gene: 8. Original processing methods: Scientists estimated how many nucleated cells there were by amplifying reference gene primers. Profiled with immunoSEQ multiplex PCR; TCRdb holds only in-frame clones, not every one. The DNA gave D and trimming, while V, J and clone size come from that table. The sample lists 45,000 to 55,000 clones, about 87% occurring once. The sequence came from a human donor in a cohort sampled during active COVID-19. The chain combines TRBV2 with TRBJ1-2; TRBD1 agrees at 10 bases. What was sequenced was peripheral blood. The CDR3 DNA reads as TGTGCCAGCAGGGAGGGACAGGGGATTTTCTATGGCTACACCTTC. Residues: CASREGQGIFYGYTF. Full variable domain (remainder filled in from reference TRBV2 and TRBJ1-2): EPEVTQTPSHQVTQMGQEVILRCVPISNHLYFYWYRQILGQKVEFLVSFYNNEISEKSEIFDDQFSVERPDGSNFTLKIRSTKLEDSAMYFCASREGQGIFYGYTFGSGTRLTVV.